The 9 T cell receptor beta chains below were found in one sample sequenced in a study of blood T cell repertoires in COVID-19. Assay used: immunoSEQ multiplex PCR; TCRdb lists only in-frame clones, some missing. The data hold roughly 400,000 clones, with roughly 86% observed a single time. Sequenced material: PBMCs or T cells enriched from blood (not recorded which). Source of these receptors: a woman aged 40 to 50 with acute COVID-19.

V gene TRBV6-5 combines with J gene TRBJ1-5; D might be TRBD1 (5 bases). The V and J ends lost 6 bases and 4 bases respectively, with 16 bases between them. This CDR3 comprises 15 residues. CDR1 and CDR2 (germline): MNHEY, SVGAGI. The CDR3 region has the DNA TGTGCCAGCAGACCCCTCGGGTCAGGGAATCAGCCCCAGCATTTT. It is translated as CASRPLGSGNQPQHF.

This clone appeared a few times. Written as DNA, the CDR3 is TGTGCCAGCAGAGTGGACAGGTTCTATGGCTACACCTTC. Its translation is CASRVDRFYGYTF. The chain recombines TRBV2 with TRBJ1-2, with TRBD1 matching over 7 bases. Per germline, CDR1 SNHLY and CDR2 FYNNEI. Unmatched junction bases numbered 5, after V lost 6 bases and J lost 4 bases. This CDR3 comprises 13 residues.

The chain has TRBV9 and TRBJ1-3, with no clear D. Germline lookup yields CDR1 SGDLS and CDR2 YYNGEE. This CDR3 has 13 amino acids. V gave up 4 bases and J gave up 4 bases, with 9 bases separating them. The CDR3 here is CASSKNGGNTIYF. CDR3 in DNA: TGTGCCAGCAGCAAGAACGGGGGAAACACCATATATTTT.

V and J are TRBV15 and TRBJ2-1, with D possibly being TRBD2 (7 bases). The V end lost 1 base, the J end lost 3 bases, and 10 bases lay between the germline ends. The CDR3 consists of 15 residues. CDR1 and CDR2 (germline): LNHNV, YYDKDF (reference sequence). CDR3 residues: CATSRAGGLYNEQFF. The CDR3 DNA follows: TGTGCCACCAGCAGAGCGGGGGGCCTCTACAATGAGCAGTTCTTC.

The chain recombines TRBV7-9 with TRBJ2-5; D gene uncertain. This CDR3 has 15 amino acids. Trimming removed 3 bases at V and 1 base at J, with 12 bases between. The V gene's germline CDR1 is SEHNR and CDR2 FQNEAQ (reference sequence). CDR3 sequence reads: CASSLLSQAQETQYF. CDR3 in DNA: TGTGCCAGCAGCTTGCTTTCCCAGGCCCAAGAGACCCAGTACTTC.

The gene calls are TRBV5-8 and TRBJ1-5; D is unresolved. Germline V gives CDR1 SGHTS, CDR2 YDEGEE. V was pared by 2 bases and J by 9 bases, with 9 bases between. The CDR3 spans 12 residues. CDR3 nucleotides: TGTGCCAGCAGCTTCGGGGTAAGGCCCCAGCATTTT. Protein sequence: CASSFGVRPQHF.

The V and J genes are TRBV7-9 and TRBJ1-1; D not certain. V was cut by 6 bases and J by 3 bases, with 11 bases left in between. This CDR3 is 13 amino acids long. Germline CDR1 and CDR2: SEHNR and FQNEAQ (reference sequence). The CDR3: CASSSKRDTEAFF. The CDR3 DNA follows: TGTGCCAGCAGTTCTAAACGGGACACTGAAGCTTTCTTT.

V is TRBV5-4 and J is TRBJ2-5, with TRBD2 matching over 8 bases. The CDR3 is 15 residues long. With 4 bases clipped from V and 5 bases from J, the junction kept 10 bases outside the gene matches. Germline CDR1 SGHNT, CDR2 YYREEE (reference sequence). The CDR3, as DNA: TGTGCCAGCAGCCCCGGGACTAGAGTTAAGGAGACCCAGTACTTC. It yields the protein CASSPGTRVKETQYF.

The chain recombines TRBV11-2 with TRBJ2-1; D remains ambiguous. This CDR3 has 13 residues. The V end was cut by 2 bases, the J end by 10 bases, with 12 bases between. Germline assignment: CDR1 SGHAT and CDR2 FQNNGV. CDR3 in DNA: TGTGCCAGCAGCTTATCGTACAGCAAGGAGCAGTTCTTC. It specifies CASSLSYSKEQFF.